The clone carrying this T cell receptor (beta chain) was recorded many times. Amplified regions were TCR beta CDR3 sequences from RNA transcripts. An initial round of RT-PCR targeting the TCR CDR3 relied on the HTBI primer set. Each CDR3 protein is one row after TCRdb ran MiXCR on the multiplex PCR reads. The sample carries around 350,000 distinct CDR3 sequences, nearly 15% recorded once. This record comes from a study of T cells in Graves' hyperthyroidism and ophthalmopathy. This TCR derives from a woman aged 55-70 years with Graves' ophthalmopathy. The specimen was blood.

DNA for the CDR3: TGTGCCAGCACCCGGGAAGCGTCTAGCACAGATACGCAGTATTTT. Translating gives CASTREASSTDTQYF. This chain links TRBV11-2 with TRBJ2-3, with D possibly matching TRBD2 (5 bases). Germline-derived CDR1 and CDR2 are SGHAT and FQNNGV. V gave up 7 bases and J gave up 0 bases, with 14 bases separating them. CDR3 length equals 15 residues. The variable domain in full, completed from reference TRBV11-2 and TRBJ2-3, reads EAGVAQSPRYKIIEKRQSVAFWCNPISGHATLYWYQQILGQGPKLLIQFQNNGVVDDSQLPKDRFSAERLKGVDSTLKIQPAKLEDSAVYLCASTREASSTDTQYFGPGTRLTVL.